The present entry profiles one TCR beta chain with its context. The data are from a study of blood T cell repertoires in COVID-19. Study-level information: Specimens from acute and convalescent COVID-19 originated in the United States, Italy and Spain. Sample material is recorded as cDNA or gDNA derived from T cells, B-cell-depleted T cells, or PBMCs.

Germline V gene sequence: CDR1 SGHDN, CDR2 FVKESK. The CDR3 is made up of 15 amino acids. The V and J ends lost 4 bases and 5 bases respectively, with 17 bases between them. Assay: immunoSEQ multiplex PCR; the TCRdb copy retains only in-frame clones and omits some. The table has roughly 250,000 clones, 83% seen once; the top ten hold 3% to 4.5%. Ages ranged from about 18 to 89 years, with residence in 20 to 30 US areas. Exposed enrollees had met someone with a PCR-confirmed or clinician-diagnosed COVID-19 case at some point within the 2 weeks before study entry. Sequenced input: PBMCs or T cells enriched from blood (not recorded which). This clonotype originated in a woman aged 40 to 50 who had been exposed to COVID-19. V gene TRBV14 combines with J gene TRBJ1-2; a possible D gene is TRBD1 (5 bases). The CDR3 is CASSRRGGAAYGYTF. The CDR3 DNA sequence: TGTGCCAGCAGCCGCCGGGGCGGGGCAGCATATGGCTACACCTTC.